This T cell receptor (beta chain) was sequenced for a study of T cells in Graves' hyperthyroidism and ophthalmopathy. Amplified TCR beta CDR3 regions derived from RNA transcripts. In the first-round RT-PCR of the TCR CDR3, the HTBI primer set was used. TCRdb itself ran the multiplex PCR reads through MiXCR, one entry per CDR3 protein. Of about 540,000 distinct CDR3 sequences detected, approximately 44% appear once; the ten largest clones hold 8% to 8.5%. With respect to this clonotype: A read error may produce the germline difference seen at one junction end.

Germline V CDR1 and CDR2: SNHLY, FYNNEI. The CDR3 is made up of 12 amino acids. This receptor was obtained from a woman between 18 and 29 years old with Graves' hyperthyroidism. Sample: peripheral blood or thyroid tissue (not recorded which). The rearrangement joins TRBV2 to TRBJ2-5, with D possibly matching TRBD2 (6 bases). The CDR3 DNA reads TGTGCCAGCAATGAAATGCGGGGGACCCAGTACTTC. Amino acids: CASNEMRGTQYF.